This is a list of T cell receptor beta chains from one sample in a study of T-cell reconstitution after alpha-beta-depleted transplantation in children. TCRdb processed the PCR reads anew with MiXCR; each CDR3 protein has one entry. The table lists some 840,000 distinct CDR3 sequences, 15% to 20% of them singletons. The starting material was PBMCs, mostly from graft donor cells, obtained 360 days after TCRalphabeta/CD19-depleted stem cell transplant. The origin of the receptors is a male patient younger than 18 who had a stem cell transplant for acute lymphoblastic leukemia, so the T cells may come from the graft donor. Both conserved end residues are part of each CDR3. The D gene is left open where the match is weak. The size field is filled for only some rows; it gives once, few, many or a size class.

d_gene: .
abundance: .
len: 18
v_gene: TRBV29-1
j_gene: TRBJ1-2
CDR3aa: CSVEEWPADRGHVYGYTF
CDR3nt: TGCAGCGTTGAAGAATGGCCGGCGGATAGGGGCCACGTTTATGGCTACACCTTC

d_gene: TRBD2
abundance: many
len: 12
v_gene: TRBV18
j_gene: TRBJ2-7
CDR3aa: CASSLTSGEQYF
CDR3nt: TGTGCCAGCTCACTTACTAGCGGCGAGCAGTACTTC

d_gene: .
abundance: .
len: 14
v_gene: TRBV7-9
j_gene: TRBJ2-7
CDR3aa: CASSLYSLSYEQYF
CDR3nt: TGTGCCAGCAGCTTATACAGCCTCTCCTACGAGCAGTACTTC

d_gene: .
abundance: few
len: 12
v_gene: TRBV29-1
j_gene: TRBJ2-7
CDR3aa: CSVTSWNYEQYF
CDR3nt: TGCAGCGTTACCTCTTGGAACTACGAGCAGTACTTC

d_gene: TRBD2
abundance: few
len: 15
v_gene: TRBV10-3
j_gene: TRBJ2-1
CDR3aa: CAISEASGSDNEQFF
CDR3nt: TGTGCCATCAGTGAGGCTAGCGGGAGTGACAATGAGCAGTTCTTC

d_gene: .
abundance: .
len: 18
v_gene: TRBV27
j_gene: TRBJ2-7
CDR3aa: CASSLNFAGLLANYEQYF
CDR3nt: TGTGCCAGCAGTTTAAATTTCGCGGGCCTACTGGCCAATTACGAGCAGTACTTC

d_gene: .
abundance: .
len: 17
v_gene: TRBV4-1
j_gene: TRBJ1-1
CDR3aa: CASSQEGWHLGNTEAFF
CDR3nt: TGCGCCAGCAGCCAAGAAGGCTGGCACCTAGGGAACACTGAAGCTTTCTTT

d_gene: .
abundance: few
len: 16
v_gene: TRBV13
j_gene: TRBJ1-3
CDR3aa: CASSIASNRAGNTIYF
CDR3nt: TGTGCCAGCAGCATCGCTTCCAACAGGGCGGGAAACACCATATATTTT

d_gene: .
abundance: few
len: 17
v_gene: TRBV20-1
j_gene: TRBJ2-2
CDR3aa: CSARDLFGRSRTGELFF
CDR3nt: TGCAGTGCTAGAGATCTCTTCGGCAGGAGTAGGACCGGGGAGCTGTTTTTT

d_gene: TRBD1
abundance: .
len: 14
v_gene: TRBV2
j_gene: TRBJ1-1
CDR3aa: CASKDRVVKTEAFF
CDR3nt: TGTGCCAGCAAGGACAGGGTAGTTAAGACTGAAGCTTTCTTT

d_gene: .
abundance: few
len: 16
v_gene: TRBV12-3/TRBV12-4
j_gene: TRBJ1-1
CDR3aa: CASSLAYRRVNTEAFF
CDR3nt: TGTGCCAGCAGTTTAGCTTACAGGAGAGTGAACACTGAAGCTTTCTTT

d_gene: .
abundance: .
len: 16
v_gene: TRBV27
j_gene: TRBJ2-3
CDR3aa: CASSPPGAGAVDTQYF
CDR3nt: TGTGCCAGCAGTCCCCCGGGGGCGGGAGCGGTAGATACGCAGTATTTT

d_gene: TRBD2
abundance: .
len: 15
v_gene: TRBV18
j_gene: TRBJ2-3
CDR3aa: CASSPASGIADTQYF
CDR3nt: TGTGCCAGCTCACCGGCCAGCGGGATAGCAGATACGCAGTATTTT

d_gene: TRBD1
abundance: .
len: 21
v_gene: TRBV4-1
j_gene: TRBJ1-3
CDR3aa: CASSQDRFSGQGSRAGNTIYF
CDR3nt: TGCGCCAGCAGCCAAGATAGGTTTTCGGGACAGGGCAGTCGGGCTGGAAACACCATATATTTT

d_gene: .
abundance: few
len: 15
v_gene: TRBV19
j_gene: TRBJ2-7
CDR3aa: CASSIQGLGFYEQYF
CDR3nt: TGTGCCAGTAGTATTCAGGGCCTAGGCTTCTACGAGCAGTACTTC

d_gene: TRBD2
abundance: few
len: 13
v_gene: TRBV27
j_gene: TRBJ2-1
CDR3aa: CAARASGSYEQFF
CDR3nt: TGTGCCGCCCGGGCTAGCGGGAGCTATGAGCAGTTCTTC

d_gene: TRBD1
abundance: .
len: 15
v_gene: TRBV3-1
j_gene: TRBJ2-5
CDR3aa: CASSQMGQLQETQYF
CDR3nt: TGTGCCAGCAGCCAAATGGGACAGCTACAAGAGACCCAGTACTTC

d_gene: .
abundance: few
len: 14
v_gene: TRBV4-1
j_gene: TRBJ1-2
CDR3aa: CASRLTGGSYGYTF
CDR3nt: TGCGCCAGCAGACTCACTGGGGGTTCGTATGGCTACACCTTC

d_gene: .
abundance: .
len: 10
v_gene: TRBV28
j_gene: TRBJ1-1
CDR3aa: CATEGGEAFF
CDR3nt: TGTGCCACCGAGGGGGGTGAAGCTTTCTTT

d_gene: .
abundance: many
len: 15
v_gene: TRBV29-1
j_gene: TRBJ2-5
CDR3aa: CSVVPLRPGKETQYF
CDR3nt: TGCAGCGTTGTACCGCTAAGACCAGGGAAAGAGACCCAGTACTTC

d_gene: TRBD1
abundance: few
len: 15
v_gene: TRBV4-1
j_gene: TRBJ2-7
CDR3aa: CASSATETGAYEQYF
CDR3nt: TGCGCCAGCAGCGCAACAGAAACAGGGGCATACGAGCAGTACTTC

d_gene: TRBD2
abundance: many
len: 15
v_gene: TRBV12-3/TRBV12-4
j_gene: TRBJ2-1
CDR3aa: CASTVTSGRKNEQFF
CDR3nt: TGTGCCAGCACCGTGACTAGCGGGAGAAAGAATGAGCAGTTCTTC

d_gene: TRBD2
abundance: many
len: 17
v_gene: TRBV12-3/TRBV12-4
j_gene: TRBJ2-5
CDR3aa: CASSFGLAGGSQETQYF
CDR3nt: TGTGCCAGCAGTTTTGGGCTAGCGGGAGGGTCGCAAGAGACCCAGTACTTC

d_gene: TRBD2
abundance: few
len: 15
v_gene: TRBV5-1
j_gene: TRBJ2-5
CDR3aa: CASSLPSGSGETQYF
CDR3nt: TGCGCCAGCAGCTTACCCAGCGGGAGTGGGGAGACCCAGTACTTC

d_gene: .
abundance: .
len: 13
v_gene: TRBV20-1
j_gene: TRBJ2-1
CDR3aa: CSARGARVDEQFF
CDR3nt: TGCAGTGCTAGAGGGGCCAGGGTTGATGAGCAGTTCTTC

d_gene: TRBD2
abundance: few
len: 15
v_gene: TRBV6-1
j_gene: TRBJ2-1
CDR3aa: CASRTSGTSYNEQFF
CDR3nt: TGTGCCAGCAGGACCTCCGGGACTAGCTACAATGAGCAGTTCTTC

d_gene: .
abundance: .
len: 20
v_gene: TRBV11-1
j_gene: TRBJ2-5
CDR3aa: CASSPAEMGNATKIQETQYF
CDR3nt: TGTGCCAGCAGCCCCGCGGAGATGGGGAACGCTACCAAAATCCAAGAGACCCAGTACTTC

d_gene: .
abundance: few
len: 16
v_gene: TRBV2
j_gene: TRBJ2-5
CDR3aa: CASSEKGLAGGETQYF
CDR3nt: TGTGCCAGCAGTGAGAAGGGCCTAGCCGGGGGAGAGACCCAGTACTTC

d_gene: .
abundance: many
len: 15
v_gene: TRBV4-1
j_gene: TRBJ2-3
CDR3aa: CASSQVGRFTDTQYF
CDR3nt: TGCGCCAGCAGCCAAGTTGGCCGATTTACGGATACGCAGTATTTT

d_gene: .
abundance: .
len: 15
v_gene: TRBV29-1
j_gene: TRBJ2-3
CDR3aa: CSVAPGWGDTDTQYF
CDR3nt: TGCAGCGTTGCCCCAGGGTGGGGAGACACAGATACGCAGTATTTT

d_gene: TRBD2
abundance: few
len: 16
v_gene: TRBV20-1
j_gene: TRBJ2-7
CDR3aa: CSARDRLAGGPREQYF
CDR3nt: TGCAGTGCTAGAGACCGACTAGCGGGAGGGCCTCGCGAGCAGTACTTC

d_gene: TRBD1
abundance: few
len: 16
v_gene: TRBV11-2
j_gene: TRBJ2-5
CDR3aa: CASSLVGDRGRETQYF
CDR3nt: TGTGCCAGCAGCTTAGTGGGGGACAGGGGCCGAGAGACCCAGTACTTC

d_gene: .
abundance: few
len: 15
v_gene: TRBV7-2
j_gene: TRBJ1-1
CDR3aa: CASSLALRLNTEAFF
CDR3nt: TGTGCCAGCAGCTTAGCATTACGATTGAACACTGAAGCTTTCTTT

d_gene: TRBD2
abundance: .
len: 16
v_gene: TRBV25-1
j_gene: TRBJ2-1
CDR3aa: CASTRLAGGPNNEQFF
CDR3nt: TGTGCCAGCACGAGACTAGCGGGAGGTCCCAACAATGAGCAGTTCTTC

d_gene: .
abundance: many
len: 16
v_gene: TRBV13
j_gene: TRBJ2-1
CDR3aa: CASSLGLAVGKDEQFF
CDR3nt: TGTGCCAGCAGCTTAGGCCTTGCGGTTGGGAAGGATGAGCAGTTCTTC

d_gene: .
abundance: .
len: 15
v_gene: TRBV29-1
j_gene: TRBJ1-2
CDR3aa: CSVSGEAGRDYGYTF
CDR3nt: TGCAGCGTCTCAGGGGAGGCCGGGAGAGACTATGGCTACACCTTC

d_gene: TRBD1
abundance: .
len: 17
v_gene: TRBV4-2
j_gene: TRBJ2-6
CDR3aa: CASSRVSGGSGANVLTF
CDR3nt: TGTGCCAGCAGCCGAGTTTCAGGGGGCTCTGGGGCCAACGTCCTGACTTTC

d_gene: TRBD1
abundance: many
len: 13
v_gene: TRBV5-1
j_gene: TRBJ2-5
CDR3aa: CASSPDRVETQYF
CDR3nt: TGTGCCAGCAGCCCCGACAGGGTGGAGACCCAGTACTTC

d_gene: .
abundance: few
len: 13
v_gene: TRBV5-1
j_gene: TRBJ1-2
CDR3aa: CASSLGHRYGYTF
CDR3nt: TGCGCCAGCAGCTTGGGACACCGCTATGGCTACACCTTC

d_gene: .
abundance: .
len: 13
v_gene: TRBV5-1
j_gene: TRBJ2-3
CDR3aa: CASSQLPVDTQYF
CDR3nt: TGCGCCAGCAGCCAATTGCCGGTGGATACGCAGTATTTT

d_gene: TRBD2
abundance: many
len: 15
v_gene: TRBV7-8
j_gene: TRBJ2-1
CDR3aa: CASSLASGMSNEQFF
CDR3nt: TGTGCCAGCAGCTTAGCTAGCGGGATGTCCAATGAGCAGTTCTTC

d_gene: .
abundance: .
len: 14
v_gene: TRBV7-8
j_gene: TRBJ2-1
CDR3aa: CASSSKGRYNEQFF
CDR3nt: TGTGCCAGCAGCTCCAAGGGGCGCTACAATGAGCAGTTCTTC

d_gene: .
abundance: .
len: 15
v_gene: TRBV12-3/TRBV12-4
j_gene: TRBJ1-2
CDR3aa: CASRGRVPLFYGYTF
CDR3nt: TGTGCCAGCAGGGGAAGGGTCCCGCTTTTCTATGGCTACACCTTC

d_gene: .
abundance: few
len: 14
v_gene: TRBV5-6
j_gene: TRBJ2-2
CDR3aa: CASRARHNTGELFF
CDR3nt: TGTGCCAGCAGGGCTAGACATAACACCGGGGAGCTGTTTTTT

d_gene: .
abundance: few
len: 11
v_gene: TRBV20-1
j_gene: TRBJ2-1
CDR3aa: CSAVGAVEQFF
CDR3nt: TGCAGCGCCGTTGGTGCGGTTGAGCAGTTCTTC

d_gene: TRBD1
abundance: once
len: 11
v_gene: TRBV29-1
j_gene: TRBJ2-3
CDR3aa: CSVPTGGRKYF
CDR3nt: TGCAGCGTACCTACAGGGGGCCGGAAGTATTTT

d_gene: TRBD1
abundance: .
len: 14
v_gene: TRBV19
j_gene: TRBJ2-1
CDR3aa: CASSMPGQHNEQFF
CDR3nt: TGTGCCAGTAGTATGCCGGGACAGCACAATGAGCAGTTCTTC

d_gene: TRBD1
abundance: .
len: 15
v_gene: TRBV12-3/TRBV12-4
j_gene: TRBJ2-5
CDR3aa: CASSRHRGPQETQYF
CDR3nt: TGTGCCAGCAGTCGCCACAGGGGGCCGCAGGAGACCCAGTACTTC

d_gene: .
abundance: .
len: 12
v_gene: TRBV20-1
j_gene: TRBJ1-1
CDR3aa: CSALTGALEAFF
CDR3nt: TGCAGTGCTCTGACAGGTGCCCTTGAAGCTTTCTTT

d_gene: TRBD2
abundance: few
len: 17
v_gene: TRBV4-1
j_gene: TRBJ2-7
CDR3aa: CASSQDRASGRRYEQYF
CDR3nt: TGCGCCAGCAGCCAAGATCGGGCTAGCGGGAGGAGGTACGAGCAGTACTTC

d_gene: .
abundance: few
len: 17
v_gene: TRBV5-5
j_gene: TRBJ1-5
CDR3aa: CASSLDGRGLSNQPQHF
CDR3nt: TGTGCCAGCAGCTTGGATGGGCGGGGGCTTAGCAATCAGCCCCAGCATTTT

d_gene: TRBD2
abundance: .
len: 15
v_gene: TRBV4-2
j_gene: TRBJ2-7
CDR3aa: CASSLEEGGGYEQYF
CDR3nt: TGTGCCAGCAGCCTCGAGGAGGGCGGGGGCTACGAGCAGTACTTC

d_gene: .
abundance: .
len: 12
v_gene: TRBV29-1
j_gene: TRBJ2-5
CDR3aa: CSVERDTETQYF
CDR3nt: TGCAGCGTTGAGAGGGATACAGAGACCCAGTACTTC

d_gene: .
abundance: few
len: 14
v_gene: TRBV20-1
j_gene: TRBJ2-1
CDR3aa: CSANGLGLHNEQFF
CDR3nt: TGCAGTGCTAACGGTCTAGGGCTTCACAATGAGCAGTTCTTC

d_gene: .
abundance: few
len: 13
v_gene: TRBV9
j_gene: TRBJ2-7
CDR3aa: CASSVWRGYEQYF
CDR3nt: TGTGCCAGCAGCGTATGGAGGGGATACGAGCAGTACTTC

d_gene: TRBD2
abundance: many
len: 16
v_gene: TRBV29-1
j_gene: TRBJ2-5
CDR3aa: CSVEDRASGRRETQYF
CDR3nt: TGCAGCGTTGAAGATCGGGCTAGCGGGAGAAGAGAGACCCAGTACTTC